The entry that follows covers one TCR beta chain sequence. CDR3 length: 14 amino acids. Germline CDR1 KGHSH, CDR2 LQKENI. With 2 bases removed from V and 6 bases from J, the gap between germline ends came to 12 bases. This record comes from a study of blood T cell dynamics during melanoma immunotherapy. Study-wide context: Standard first-line treatment here was pembrolizumab or nivolumab plus ipilimumab in metastatic melanoma.

The time point denotes: pre-treatment baseline. One draw preceded checkpoint blockade; another followed its first cycle at week 3. Prior systemic cancer therapy, immunosuppressant use and other active malignancies excluded patients. The method was immunoSEQ multiplex PCR; TCRdb's version includes in-frame clones alone and lacks a portion of them. The sample consists of 4,000 to 5,000 clones, 70% to 90% of them appearing once. Sequencing was performed on blood, taken from a patient treated with checkpoint blockade. V usage is TRBV18 and J usage is TRBJ2-3; D gene unclear. The receptor was isolated from a human donor with melanoma. The CDR3 coding sequence is TGTGCCAGCTCACCAGATGGTAATCCGGATACGCAGTATTTT. This translates into CASSPDGNPDTQYF.